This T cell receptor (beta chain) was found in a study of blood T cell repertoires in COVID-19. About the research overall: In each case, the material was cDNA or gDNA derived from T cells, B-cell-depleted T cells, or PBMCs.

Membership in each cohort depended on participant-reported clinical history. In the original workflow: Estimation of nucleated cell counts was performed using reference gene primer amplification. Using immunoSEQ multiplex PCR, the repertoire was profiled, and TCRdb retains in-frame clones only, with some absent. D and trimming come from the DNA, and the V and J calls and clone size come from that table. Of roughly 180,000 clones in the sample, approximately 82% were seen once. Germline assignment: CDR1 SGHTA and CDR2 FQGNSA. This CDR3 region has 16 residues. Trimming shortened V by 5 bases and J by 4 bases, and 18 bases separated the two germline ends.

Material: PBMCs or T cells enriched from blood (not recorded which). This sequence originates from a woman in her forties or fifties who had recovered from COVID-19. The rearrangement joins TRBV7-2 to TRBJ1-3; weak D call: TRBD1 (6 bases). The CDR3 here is CASSPWGTGSGNTIYF. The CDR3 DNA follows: TGTGCCAGCAGCCCATGGGGTACAGGGTCCGGAAACACCATATATTTT.